This passage covers 13 T cell receptor beta chains from one sample sequenced in a study of vaccination effects on CD4 cells after COVID-19. Their specific antigens are unknown. ViraFEST expansion of antigen-specific CD4+ T cells with viral peptide pools preceded sequencing. Following culture for approximately 11 days, CD4+ T cells were isolated. Two doses of BNT162b2 or mRNA-1273 vaccine were administered to participants. Sequencing was performed with immunoSEQ multiplex PCR; in TCRdb, only in-frame clones are kept and a portion is missing. The data show 30,000 or so clones, around 70% seen once. Sample: CD4+ T cells from PBMCs cultured with HCoV-229E spike peptides, taken after COVID-19 vaccination. These receptors were collected from a human donor who received a COVID-19 vaccine.

The chain links TRBV7-8 to TRBJ2-5, with TRBD1 identical over 11 bases. CDR3 length equals 16 residues. Per germline, CDR1 SGHVS and CDR2 FQNEAQ. V lost 8 bases, J lost 5 bases, and 13 bases stayed unmatched. The CDR3: CASSGQGVRQGETQYF. In DNA form, the CDR3 reads TGTGCCAGCTCGGGACAGGGGGTTAGGCAAGGGGAGACCCAGTACTTC. The entire variable domain, with the rest obtained from reference TRBV7-8 and TRBJ2-5, is as follows: GAGVSQSPRYKVAKRGQDVALRCDPISGHVSLFWYQQALGQGPEFLTYFQNEAQLDKSGLPSDRFFAERPEGSVSTLKIQRTQQEDSAVYLCASSGQGVRQGETQYFGPGTRLLVL.

The rearrangement links TRBV18 to TRBJ1-5; D is unresolved. Germline-derived CDR1 and CDR2 are KGHSH and LQKENI. V lost 3 bases to trimming and J lost 4 bases, with 13 bases between them. The CDR3 totals 15 residues. In DNA form, the CDR3 reads TGTGCCAGCTCACCGGGAGTTATAGCAAATCAGCCCCAGCATTTT. Translating it yields CASSPGVIANQPQHF.

J is TRBJ2-7 and V is TRBV7-9; 13 bases line up with TRBD2. V dropped 3 bases and J dropped 3; count of bases not matched to a gene: 8. This CDR3 has 17 amino acids. Germline loops: CDR1 SEHNR, CDR2 FQNEAQ (reference sequence). CDR3 nucleotide sequence: TGTGCCAGCAGCTTGGATATGGGACTAGCGGGATACTACGAGCAGTACTTC. Protein product: CASSLDMGLAGYYEQYF.

The gene calls are TRBV19 and TRBJ2-7, with D tentatively TRBD1 (6 bases). Per germline, CDR1 LNHDA and CDR2 SQIVND (reference sequence). V dropped 8 bases and J dropped 3 bases, with 17 bases sitting between them. The length of the CDR3 is 14 residues. CDR3 loop: CASARDKGNYEQYF. DNA for the CDR3: TGTGCCAGTGCCCGGGACAAGGGGAACTACGAGCAGTACTTC.

In DNA form, the CDR3 reads TGTGCCAGCAGTTTTATCTTGAACACTGAAGCTTTCTTT. It is translated as CASSFILNTEAFF. This chain joins TRBV12-3 or TRBV12-4 and TRBJ1-1; D unclear. The CDR3 is 13 residues long. Trimming cost V 3 bases and J 0 bases, with 5 bases left between them.

The gene calls are TRBV7-9 and TRBJ2-1, with D tentatively TRBD1 (6 bases). Germline V gene lookup returns CDR1 SEHNR and CDR2 FQNEAQ (reference sequence). The CDR3 has 14 residues. V lost 2 bases, J lost 3 bases, and 8 bases lay in between. The CDR3 nucleotides read TGTGCCAGCAGCTTAACAGGGCTCTACAATGAGCAGTTCTTC. Its translation: CASSLTGLYNEQFF.

The rearrangement links TRBV3-1 (or the pseudogene TRBV3-2) to TRBJ2-7; the D gene is possibly TRBD2 (7 bases). Germline V CDR1 and CDR2: LGHDT, YNNKEL (reference sequence). V was shortened by 5 bases and J by 5 bases, with 19 bases between the two germline ends. CDR3 length: 15 amino acids. Here the CDR3 reads CASSFGGGRRNEQYF. As DNA, the CDR3 is TGTGCCAGCAGCTTTGGGGGGGGCCGTAGGAACGAGCAGTACTTC.

V gene TRBV5-4 combines with J gene TRBJ1-5; D gene unclear. Between the trimmed V and J ends, which lost 0 bases and 5 bases, there was a span of 15 bases. Germline V gene lookup returns CDR1 SGHNT and CDR2 YYREEE (reference sequence). This CDR3 has 16 amino acids. The CDR3, as DNA: TGTGCCAGCAGCTTGGGGTTCATAACGGTAGATCAGCCCCAGCATTTT. It yields the protein CASSLGFITVDQPQHF.

V gene TRBV6-5 combines with J gene TRBJ2-7; D assignment may be TRBD1 or TRBD2 (5 bases each). Looked up from germline, CDR1 is MNHEY and CDR2 is SVGAGI. Trimming pared 4 bases from V and 1 base from J, leaving 14 bases between. The CDR3 contains 15 residues. The CDR3, as DNA: TGTGCCAGCAGTTTTACCGGGACGGTATCCTACGAGCAGTACTTC. Translated, it gives CASSFTGTVSYEQYF.

This chain joins TRBV9 and TRBJ2-3; D is undetermined. CDR1 is SGDLS, CDR2 YYNGEE, per germline. This CDR3 is 11 amino acids long. V lost 6 bases and J lost 6, with 8 bases in between. CDR3 residues: CASILTDTQYF. Written as DNA, the CDR3 is TGTGCCAGCATCCTAACGGATACGCAGTATTTT.

The chain is built from TRBV5-4 and TRBJ1-2; tentatively, D is TRBD1 (5 bases). Trimming shortened V by 0 bases and J by 7 bases, and 16 bases separated the two germline ends. CDR3 length: 15 residues. Germline CDR1 and CDR2: SGHNT and YYREEE (reference sequence). CDR3 sequence: CASSLGGTRAGGYTF. CDR3 bases: TGTGCCAGCAGCTTGGGAGGGACCAGAGCGGGTGGCTACACCTTC.

The chain links TRBV25-1 to TRBJ1-6; D is unresolved. Deletions cut 3 bases from V and 10 bases from J, with 4 bases between. This CDR3 has 11 residues. CDR1 and CDR2 from the germline V gene are MGHDK and SYGVNS. The CDR3 DNA sequence: TGTGCCAGCAGTGAGGGCTCACCCCTCCACTTT. Its protein product is CASSEGSPLHF.

The rearrangement links TRBV5-5 to TRBJ1-2, with TRBD1 matching over 11 bases. With V trimmed by 4 bases and J by 8 bases, 10 bases remained unmatched. The CDR3 has 15 amino acids. Germline V CDR1 and CDR2: SGHKS, YYEKEE (reference sequence). In nucleotides, the CDR3 is TGTGCCAGCAGCCCACCTCCGGGACAGGGGGAGGGCTACACCTTC. This codes for CASSPPPGQGEGYTF.